This TCR beta chain was sequenced during a study of blood T cell repertoires in COVID-19 (TCRdb year 2020). Regarding the research as a whole: Samples covering the acute and convalescent phases of COVID-19 were provided by collaborators in the United States, Italy and Spain. The prospective study material was composed of cDNA or gDNA derived from T cells, B-cell-depleted T cells, or PBMCs. Deeply sampled blood TCRbeta repertoires from subjects exposed to, actively infected with, or recovered from COVID-19 were included in the dataset. The repertoires were released in a freely available public database meant as a resource for research on the immune response to SARS-CoV-2. The samples were drawn from the first 160 participants of the ongoing ImmuneRACE study and from 1,254 subjects provided by 6 global collaborators. A de-identified subject ID, COVID-19 status, age in years and sex were almost always included in the sample metadata. Where available, HLA class I and class II types were obtained from metadata supplied by the sample provider rather than from assay-based typing.

What the work shows at the level of the full study, not this receptor alone: The quantity of clinical and demographic metadata differed by source and by participant and was supplied without curation.

Concerning this clone: Its antigen is currently not known. Base qualities are not recorded, but no much larger clone differs from it by a single base.

Participants in the prospective study were enrolled through a virtual design, were aged about 18 to 90 years, and lived in approximately 25 United States geographic areas. Cohort assignment in the prospective study relied on participant-reported clinical history from a screening survey and a study questionnaire. Recovered participants in ImmuneRACE Cohort 3 were defined as having two consecutive negative NP/OP PCR tests, clearance from a healthcare professional, or resolution of symptoms. In the prospective study, mobile phlebotomists collected whole blood, serum and a nasopharyngeal or oropharyngeal swab from each participant. Over a roughly two-month period, participants in the prospective study had the option of providing additional blood draws and questionnaires. Blood samples from the prospective study were shipped frozen or at room temperature prior to DNA extraction. TCRbeta CDR3 regions were amplified from genomic DNA by means of the immunoSEQ Assay, a bias-controlled multiplex PCR. Under the source paper's analysis protocol: Within the assay, amplification of reference gene primers was used to estimate how many nucleated cells each sample contained. To quantify the absolute abundance of each unique TCRbeta CDR3 rearrangement, sequence reads were collapsed and filtered. For each sample, productive Simpson clonality was calculated as the square root of Simpson's diversity index across productive rearrangements. The table comes from immuneACCESS by way of TCRdb, which keeps in-frame sequences with V and J called. Part of the clones is missing from these tables; in studies checked, under half for an unresolved V gene and the rest for unknown reasons. V, J and clone size reflect that table, while D and trimming were determined from the DNA. Counted in this sample were almost 400,000 clones; about nine tenths of them appeared once. The ten largest account for 1.5% to 2% of the sample.

The germline V gene (reference sequence) sets CDR1 to LNHDA and CDR2 to SQIVND. From the cysteine through the phenylalanine, the CDR3 covers 15 amino acids. Solely the CDR3 DNA is kept, with 45 bases framed from the first base. At the junction V is shortened by 2 bases and J by 4 bases, with 12 bases in between. The chain is made from TRBV19 and TRBJ1-5; the D gene is unclear. Source material: PBMCs or T cells enriched from blood (not recorded which). The sequence came from a woman aged 25 to 39 who had recovered from COVID-19. The CDR3 amino acid sequence is: CASSIMAGGNQPQHF. The sequenced DNA: TGTGCCAGTAGTATAATGGCCGGAGGAAATCAGCCCCAGCATTTT. This CDR3, with the reference TRBV19 and TRBJ1-5 proteins standing in past its ends, gives the full variable domain DGGITQSPKYLFRKEGQNVTLSCEQNLNHDAMYWYRQDPGQGLRLIYYSQIVNDFQKGDIAEGYSVSREKKESFPLTVTSAQKNPTAFYLCASSIMAGGNQPQHFGDGTRLSIL.